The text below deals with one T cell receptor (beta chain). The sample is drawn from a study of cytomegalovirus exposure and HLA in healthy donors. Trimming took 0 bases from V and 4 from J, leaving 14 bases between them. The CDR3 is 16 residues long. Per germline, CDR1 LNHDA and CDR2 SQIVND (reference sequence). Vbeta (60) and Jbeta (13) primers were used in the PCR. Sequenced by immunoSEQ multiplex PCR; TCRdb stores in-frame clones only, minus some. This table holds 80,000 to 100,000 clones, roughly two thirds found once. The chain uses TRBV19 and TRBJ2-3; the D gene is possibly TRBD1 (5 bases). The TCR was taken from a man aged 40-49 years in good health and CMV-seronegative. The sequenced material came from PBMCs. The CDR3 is CASSIEGQGWADTQYF. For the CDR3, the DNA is TGTGCCAGTAGTATAGAGGGTCAGGGATGGGCAGATACGCAGTATTTT.